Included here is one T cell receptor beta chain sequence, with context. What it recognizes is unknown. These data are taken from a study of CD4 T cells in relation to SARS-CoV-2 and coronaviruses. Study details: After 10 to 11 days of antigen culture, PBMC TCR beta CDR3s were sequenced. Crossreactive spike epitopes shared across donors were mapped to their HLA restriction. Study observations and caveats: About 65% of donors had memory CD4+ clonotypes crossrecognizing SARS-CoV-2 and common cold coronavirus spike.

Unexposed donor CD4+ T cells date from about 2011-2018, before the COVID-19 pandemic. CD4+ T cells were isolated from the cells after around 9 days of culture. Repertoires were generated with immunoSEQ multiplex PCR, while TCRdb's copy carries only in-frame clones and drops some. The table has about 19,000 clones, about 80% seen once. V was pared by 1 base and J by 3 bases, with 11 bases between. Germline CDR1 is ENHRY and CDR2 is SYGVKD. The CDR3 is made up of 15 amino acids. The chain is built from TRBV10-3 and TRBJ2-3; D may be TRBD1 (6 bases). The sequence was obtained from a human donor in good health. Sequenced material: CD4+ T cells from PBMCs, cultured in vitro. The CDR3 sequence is CAISEFRGRTDTQYF. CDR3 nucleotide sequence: TGTGCCATCAGTGAGTTCAGGGGAAGGACAGATACGCAGTATTTT.